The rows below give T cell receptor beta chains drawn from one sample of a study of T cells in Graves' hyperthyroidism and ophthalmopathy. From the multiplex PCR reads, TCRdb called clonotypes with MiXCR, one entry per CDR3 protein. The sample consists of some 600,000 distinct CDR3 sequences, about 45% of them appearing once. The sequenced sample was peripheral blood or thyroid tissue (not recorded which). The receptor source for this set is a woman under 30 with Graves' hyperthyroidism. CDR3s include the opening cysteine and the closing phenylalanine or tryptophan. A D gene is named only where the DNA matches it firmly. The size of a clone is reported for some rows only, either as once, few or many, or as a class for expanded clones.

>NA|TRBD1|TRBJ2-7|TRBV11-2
CASSLIIGRQGSYEQYF
TGTGCCAGCAGCTTAATTATCGGTCGACAGGGATCCTACGAGCAGTACTTC
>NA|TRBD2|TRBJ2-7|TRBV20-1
CSASRVGLAGFDEQYF
TGCAGTGCTAGTCGGGTGGGACTAGCGGGATTTGACGAGCAGTACTTC
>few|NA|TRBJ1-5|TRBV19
CASQRTLSNQPQHF
TGTGCCAGCCAACGGACACTTAGCAATCAGCCCCAGCATTTT
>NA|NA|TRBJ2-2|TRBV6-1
CASNLGHNTGELFF
TGTGCCAGCAACCTGGGACACAACACCGGGGAGCTGTTTTTT
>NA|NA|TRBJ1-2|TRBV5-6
CASSLRGAHGYTF
TGTGCCAGCAGCTTGCGGGGGGCCCATGGCTACACCTTC
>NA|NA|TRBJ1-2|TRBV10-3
CATRRGSEYGYTF
TGTGCCACCCGGAGGGGGTCGGAATATGGCTACACCTTC
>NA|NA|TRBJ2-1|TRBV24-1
CATSVGATEQFF
TGTGCCACCAGTGTTGGGGCGACTGAGCAGTTCTTC
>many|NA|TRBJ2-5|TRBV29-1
CSVGDETQYF
TGCAGCGTTGGGGACGAGACCCAGTACTTC
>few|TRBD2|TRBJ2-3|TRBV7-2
CASSNRAGGTDTQYF
TGTGCCAGCAGCAACCGAGCGGGAGGCACAGATACGCAGTATTTT
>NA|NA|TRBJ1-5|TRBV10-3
CAISDQNPYEHF
TGTGCCATCAGTGATCAAAATCCCTACGAGCATTTT
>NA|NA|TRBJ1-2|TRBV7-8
CASSLGSTDYGYTF
TGTGCCAGCAGCTTAGGGAGTACTGACTATGGCTACACCTTC
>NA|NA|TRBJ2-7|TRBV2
CATQRAPYEQYF
TGTGCCACCCAAAGGGCGCCCTACGAGCAGTACTTC
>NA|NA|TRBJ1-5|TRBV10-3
CASSESGYGNQPQHF
TGTGCCAGCAGTGAAAGTGGATATGGCAATCAGCCCCAGCATTTT
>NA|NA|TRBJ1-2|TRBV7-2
CASSSPDSNYTF
TGTGCCAGCAGTTCACCGGACAGCAACTACACCTTC
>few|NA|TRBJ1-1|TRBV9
CASSVQGAGTEAFF
TGTGCCAGCAGCGTACAGGGCGCGGGGACTGAAGCTTTCTTT
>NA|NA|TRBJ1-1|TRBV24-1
CATSDPSGGGDTEAFF
TGTGCCACCAGTGATCCGAGCGGGGGTGGTGACACTGAAGCTTTCTTT
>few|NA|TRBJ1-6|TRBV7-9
CASSGRSGPNSPLHF
TGTGCCAGCAGCGGACGCTCAGGGCCCAATTCACCCCTCCACTTT
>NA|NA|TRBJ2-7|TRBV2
CASSGAAIYEQYF
TGTGCCAGCAGTGGGGCAGCTATCTACGAGCAGTACTTC
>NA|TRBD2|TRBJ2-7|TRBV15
CATRWDYRVAGEQYF
TGTGCCACCAGATGGGACTATCGGGTGGCGGGCGAGCAGTACTTC
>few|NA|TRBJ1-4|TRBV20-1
CSASPGSTNEKLFF
TGCAGTGCTAGCCCAGGGTCAACTAATGAAAAACTGTTTTTT
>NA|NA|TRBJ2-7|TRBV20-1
CSALVVTGTGLYEQYF
TGCAGTGCCCTTGTAGTTACAGGGACGGGCCTATACGAGCAGTACTTC
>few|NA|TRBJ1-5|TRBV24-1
CAPAVGWSHQPQHF
TGTGCCCCAGCCGTCGGATGGTCTCATCAGCCCCAGCATTTT
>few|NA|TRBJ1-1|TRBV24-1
CATSGRSEQSGAFF
TGTGCCACCAGTGGGCGGTCGGAGCAATCAGGGGCTTTCTTT
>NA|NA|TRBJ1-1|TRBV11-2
CASSDLGGRGVSEAFF
TGTGCCAGCAGCGACCTGGGGGGGCGGGGAGTATCTGAAGCTTTCTTT
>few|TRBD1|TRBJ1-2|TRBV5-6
CASSAIQGDYGYTF
TGTGCCAGCAGCGCGATACAGGGGGACTATGGCTACACCTTC
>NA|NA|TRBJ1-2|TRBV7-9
CASRGKSQPENYGYTF
TGTGCCAGCAGGGGAAAGTCTCAACCAGAGAACTATGGCTACACCTTC
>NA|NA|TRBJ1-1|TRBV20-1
CSARDLDEPMNTEAFF
TGCAGTGCTAGAGATCTTGATGAGCCAATGAACACTGAAGCTTTCTTT
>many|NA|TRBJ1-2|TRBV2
CASRSLTRGYTF
TGTGCCAGCAGGTCGCTAACACGTGGCTACACCTTC
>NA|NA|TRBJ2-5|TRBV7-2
CASSRRASETQYF
TGTGCCAGCAGCCGAAGGGCCTCCGAGACCCAGTACTTC
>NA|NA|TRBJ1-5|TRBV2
CASSERRQGTQPQHF
TGTGCCAGCAGTGAACGGCGGCAGGGGACTCAGCCCCAGCATTTT
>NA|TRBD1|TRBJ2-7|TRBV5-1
CASSLTGVDERYF
TGCGCCAGCAGCCTGACAGGGGTCGACGAGCGGTACTTC
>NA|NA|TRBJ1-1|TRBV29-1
CSFLGLEALNTEAFF
TGCAGCTTCTTGGGGCTCGAAGCTCTGAACACTGAAGCCTTCTTT
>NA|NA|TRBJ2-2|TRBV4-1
CASSHLVRAVPGELFF
TGCGCCAGCAGCCACCTCGTGAGGGCCGTCCCCGGGGAGCTGTTTTTT